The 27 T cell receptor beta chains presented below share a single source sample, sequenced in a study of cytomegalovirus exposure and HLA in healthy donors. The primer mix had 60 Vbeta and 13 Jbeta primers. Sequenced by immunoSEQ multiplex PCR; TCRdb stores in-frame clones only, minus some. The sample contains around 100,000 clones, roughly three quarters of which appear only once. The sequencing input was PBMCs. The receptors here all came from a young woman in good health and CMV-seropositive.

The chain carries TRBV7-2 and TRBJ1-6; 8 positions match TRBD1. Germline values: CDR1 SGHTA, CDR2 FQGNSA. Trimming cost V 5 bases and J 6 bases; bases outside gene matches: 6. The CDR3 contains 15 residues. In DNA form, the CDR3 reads TGTGCCAGCAGCCCGGGGACAGGTATTAATTCACCCCTCCACTTT. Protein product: CASSPGTGINSPLHF.

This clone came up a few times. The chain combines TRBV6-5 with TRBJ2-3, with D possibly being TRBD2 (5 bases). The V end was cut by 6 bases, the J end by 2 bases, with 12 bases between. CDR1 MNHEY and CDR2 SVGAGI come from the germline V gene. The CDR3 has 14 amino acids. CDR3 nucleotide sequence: TGTGCCAGCAGCCCCGGGATATACACAGATACGCAGTATTTT. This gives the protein CASSPGIYTDTQYF.

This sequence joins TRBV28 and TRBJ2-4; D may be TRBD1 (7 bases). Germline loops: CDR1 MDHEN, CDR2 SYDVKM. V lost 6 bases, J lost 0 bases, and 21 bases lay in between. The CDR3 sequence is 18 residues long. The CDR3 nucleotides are TGTGCCAGCAGGGCGGCGGGACAGTTGTTAATAGCCAAAAACATTCAGTACTTC. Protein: CASRAAGQLLIAKNIQYF.

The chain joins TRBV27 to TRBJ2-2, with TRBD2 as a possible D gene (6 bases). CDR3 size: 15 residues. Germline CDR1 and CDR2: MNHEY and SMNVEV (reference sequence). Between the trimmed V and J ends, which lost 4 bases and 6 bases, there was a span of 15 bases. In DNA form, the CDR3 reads TGTGCCAGCAGTTCCAGACTAGTCTTAGCCGGGGAGCTGTTTTTT. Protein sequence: CASSSRLVLAGELFF.

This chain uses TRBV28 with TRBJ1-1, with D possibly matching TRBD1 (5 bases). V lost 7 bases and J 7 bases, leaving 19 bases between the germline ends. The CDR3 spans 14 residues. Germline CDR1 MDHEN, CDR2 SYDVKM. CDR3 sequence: CASTRGVRGGEAFF. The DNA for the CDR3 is TGTGCCAGCACCCGAGGAGTTCGCGGGGGTGAAGCTTTCTTT.

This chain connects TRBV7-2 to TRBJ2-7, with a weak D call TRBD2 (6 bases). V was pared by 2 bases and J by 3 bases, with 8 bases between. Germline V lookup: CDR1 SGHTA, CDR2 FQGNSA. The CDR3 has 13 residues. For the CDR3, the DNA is TGTGCCAGCAGCTTAAGACTAGTCTACGAGCAGTACTTC. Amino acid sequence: CASSLRLVYEQYF.

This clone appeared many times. For the CDR3, the DNA is TGTGCCACCATGGGCACCAGCACCGGGGAGCTGTTTTTT. This codes for CATMGTSTGELFF. This rearrangement joins TRBV28 to TRBJ2-2; no firm D call. The CDR3 covers 13 residues. From germline, CDR1 is MDHEN and CDR2 SYDVKM. Trimming took off 10 bases at V and 4 bases at J, with 13 bases between the two ends.

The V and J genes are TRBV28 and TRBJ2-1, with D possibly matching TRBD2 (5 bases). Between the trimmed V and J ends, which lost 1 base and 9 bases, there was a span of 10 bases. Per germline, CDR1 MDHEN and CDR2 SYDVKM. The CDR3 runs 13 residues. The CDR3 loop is CASSLSRTFEQFF. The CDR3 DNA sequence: TGTGCCAGCAGTTTATCCAGGACTTTTGAGCAGTTCTTC.

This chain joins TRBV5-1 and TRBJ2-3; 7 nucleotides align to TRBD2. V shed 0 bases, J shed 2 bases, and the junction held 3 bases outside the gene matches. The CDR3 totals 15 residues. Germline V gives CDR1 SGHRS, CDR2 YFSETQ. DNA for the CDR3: TGCGCCAGCAGCTTGGTCCGGGGGGACACAGATACGCAGTATTTT. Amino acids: CASSLVRGDTDTQYF.

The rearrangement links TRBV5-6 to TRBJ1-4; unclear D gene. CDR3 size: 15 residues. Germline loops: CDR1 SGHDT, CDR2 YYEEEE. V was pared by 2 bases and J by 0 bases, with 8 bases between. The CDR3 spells CASSFARTTNEKLFF. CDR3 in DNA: TGTGCCAGCAGCTTCGCGAGAACAACTAATGAAAAACTGTTTTTT.

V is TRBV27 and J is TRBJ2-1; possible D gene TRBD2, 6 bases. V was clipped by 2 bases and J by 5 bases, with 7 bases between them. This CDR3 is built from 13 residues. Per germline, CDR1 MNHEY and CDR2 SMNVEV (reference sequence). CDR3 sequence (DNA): TGTGCCAGCAGTTTAAGGGAGGACAATGAGCAGTTCTTC. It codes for CASSLREDNEQFF.

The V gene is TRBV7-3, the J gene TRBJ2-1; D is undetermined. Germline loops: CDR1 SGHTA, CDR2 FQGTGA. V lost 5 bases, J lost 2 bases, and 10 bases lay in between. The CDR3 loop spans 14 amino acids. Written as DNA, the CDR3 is TGTGCCAGCAGCCCTGGCCCAACCTACAATGAGCAGTTCTTC. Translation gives CASSPGPTYNEQFF.

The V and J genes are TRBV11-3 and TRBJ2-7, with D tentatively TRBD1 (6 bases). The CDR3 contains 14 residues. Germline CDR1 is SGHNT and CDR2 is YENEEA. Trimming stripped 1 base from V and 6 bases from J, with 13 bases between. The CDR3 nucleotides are TGTGCCAGCAGCTTAGTCCAGTTAGGGGGCGAGCAGTACTTC. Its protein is CASSLVQLGGEQYF.

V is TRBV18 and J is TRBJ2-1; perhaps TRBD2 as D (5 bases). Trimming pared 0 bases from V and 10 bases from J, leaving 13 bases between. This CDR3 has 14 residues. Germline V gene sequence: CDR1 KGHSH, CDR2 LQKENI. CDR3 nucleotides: TGTGCCAGCTCACCACCGGTTGCGGGCAACGAGCAGTTCTTC. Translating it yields CASSPPVAGNEQFF.

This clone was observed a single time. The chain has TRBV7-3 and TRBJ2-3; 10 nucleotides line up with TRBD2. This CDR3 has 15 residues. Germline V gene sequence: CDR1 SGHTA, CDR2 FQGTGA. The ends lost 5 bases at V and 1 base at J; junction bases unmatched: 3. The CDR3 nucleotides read TGTGCCAGCAGCGCAGGACTAGCGGGCACAGATACGCAGTATTTT. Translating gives CASSAGLAGTDTQYF.

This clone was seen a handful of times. The DNA of the CDR3 is TGCGCCAGCAGCCTGACCATGCCGGGGAACACTGAAGCTTTCTTT. Translation gives CASSLTMPGNTEAFF. The J gene is TRBJ1-1, the V gene TRBV4-1; no clear D gene. CDR1 MGHRA and CDR2 YSYEKL come from the germline V gene. Trimming removed 4 bases from V and 1 base from J, with 13 bases in between. The CDR3 covers 15 residues.

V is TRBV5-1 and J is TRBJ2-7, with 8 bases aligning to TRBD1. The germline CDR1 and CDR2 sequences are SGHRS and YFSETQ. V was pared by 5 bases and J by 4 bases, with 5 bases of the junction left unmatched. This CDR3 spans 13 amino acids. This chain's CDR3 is CASRTGVGYEQYF. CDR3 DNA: TGCGCCAGCAGGACAGGGGTGGGGTACGAGCAGTACTTC.

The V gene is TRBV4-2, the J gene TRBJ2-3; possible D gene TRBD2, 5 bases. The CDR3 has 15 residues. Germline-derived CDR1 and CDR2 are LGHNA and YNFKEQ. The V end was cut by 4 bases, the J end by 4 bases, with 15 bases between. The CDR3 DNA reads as TGTGCCAGCAGCCTCGTCGCCGGCGGGTCAGATACGCAGTATTTT. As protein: CASSLVAGGSDTQYF.

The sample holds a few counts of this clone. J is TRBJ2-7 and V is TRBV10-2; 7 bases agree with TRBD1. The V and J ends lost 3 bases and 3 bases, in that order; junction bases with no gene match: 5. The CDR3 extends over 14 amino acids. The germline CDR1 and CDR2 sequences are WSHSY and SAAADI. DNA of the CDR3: TGCGCCAGCAGTGAACAGGGGCTACGCTACGAGCAGTACTTC. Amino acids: CASSEQGLRYEQYF.

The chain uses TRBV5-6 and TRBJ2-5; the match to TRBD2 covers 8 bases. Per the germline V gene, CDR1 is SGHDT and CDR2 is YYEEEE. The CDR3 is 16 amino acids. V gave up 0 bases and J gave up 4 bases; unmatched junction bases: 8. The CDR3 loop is CASSLGPRGAAETQYF. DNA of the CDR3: TGTGCCAGCAGCTTGGGTCCGCGGGGGGCCGCAGAGACCCAGTACTTC.

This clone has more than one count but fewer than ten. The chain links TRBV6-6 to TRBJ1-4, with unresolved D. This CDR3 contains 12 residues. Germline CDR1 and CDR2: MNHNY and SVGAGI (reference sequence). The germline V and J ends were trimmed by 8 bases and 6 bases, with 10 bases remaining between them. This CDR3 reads CASSRDYEKLFF. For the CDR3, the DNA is TGTGCCAGCTCCCGGGATTATGAAAAACTGTTTTTT.

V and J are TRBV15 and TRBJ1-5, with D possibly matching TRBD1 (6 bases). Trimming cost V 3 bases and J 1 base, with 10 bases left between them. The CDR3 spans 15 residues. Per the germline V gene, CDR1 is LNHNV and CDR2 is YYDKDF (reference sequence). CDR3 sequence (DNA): TGTGCCACCAGCAGGGGGGCGGTCAGCAATCAGCCCCAGCATTTT. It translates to CATSRGAVSNQPQHF.

The CDR3 loop reads CASRDPGGYTEAFF. The DNA for the CDR3 is TGTGCCAGCAGGGACCCTGGAGGGTACACTGAAGCTTTCTTT. The chain recombines TRBV27 with TRBJ1-1; no clear D. Trimming removed 6 bases from V and 3 bases from J, with 14 bases in between. This CDR3 has 14 residues. The V gene's germline CDR1 is MNHEY and CDR2 SMNVEV (reference sequence).

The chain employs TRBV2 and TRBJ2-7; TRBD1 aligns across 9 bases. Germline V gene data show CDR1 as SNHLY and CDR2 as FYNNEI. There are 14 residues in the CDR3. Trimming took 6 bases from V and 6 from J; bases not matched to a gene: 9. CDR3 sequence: CASRVLGQGSEQYF. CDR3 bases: TGTGCCAGCAGGGTCCTAGGACAGGGGTCCGAGCAGTACTTC. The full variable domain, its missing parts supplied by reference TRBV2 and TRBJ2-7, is EPEVTQTPSHQVTQMGQEVILRCVPISNHLYFYWYRQILGQKVEFLVSFYNNEISEKSEIFDDQFSVERPDGSNFTLKIRSTKLEDSAMYFCASRVLGQGSEQYFGPGTRLTVT.

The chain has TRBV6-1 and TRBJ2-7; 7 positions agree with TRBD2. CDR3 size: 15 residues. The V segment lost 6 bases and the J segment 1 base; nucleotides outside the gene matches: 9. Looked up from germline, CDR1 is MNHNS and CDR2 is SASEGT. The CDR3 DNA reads TGTGCCAGCAGGCCCCCTAGCGGCCCTTCCTACGAGCAGTACTTC. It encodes CASRPPSGPSYEQYF.

In DNA form, the CDR3 reads TGTGCCAGCAGCCCAGTATTAATTTTAGGGGGTGATGGCTACACCTTC. Its translation: CASSPVLILGGDGYTF. The V and J genes are TRBV7-8 and TRBJ1-2, with D possibly TRBD1 on 6 matching bases. CDR3 length: 16 amino acids. Trimming left V 5 bases short and J 6 bases short, with 22 bases between. Germline-derived CDR1 and CDR2 are SGHVS and FQNEAQ.

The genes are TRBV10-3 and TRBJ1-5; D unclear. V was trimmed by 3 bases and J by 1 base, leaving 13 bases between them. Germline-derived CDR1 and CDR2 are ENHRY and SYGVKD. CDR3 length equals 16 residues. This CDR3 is CAISDVGGNSNQPQHF. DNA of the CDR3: TGTGCCATCAGTGATGTCGGCGGAAACAGCAATCAGCCCCAGCATTTT.